The 19 T cell receptor beta chains below come from one sample, sequenced in a study of cytomegalovirus exposure and HLA in healthy donors. The study ran its PCR with 60 Vbeta and 13 Jbeta primers. This table comes from immunoSEQ multiplex PCR, and its TCRdb copy is limited to in-frame clones, with some not included. The data hold approximately 150,000 clones, with around four fifths observed a single time. The sequencing sample was made of PBMCs. The origin of the receptors is a man aged 50 to 59 in good health and CMV-seropositive.

V gene TRBV27 combines with J gene TRBJ2-5; TRBD2 matches at 9 bases. The CDR3 runs to 16 residues. The V and J ends lost 3 bases and 1 base, in that order; junction bases with no gene match: 6. Looked up from germline, CDR1 is MNHEY and CDR2 is SMNVEV (reference sequence). This CDR3 reads CASSFVAGERQETQYF. The DNA for the CDR3 is TGTGCCAGCAGTTTTGTAGCGGGAGAGCGCCAAGAGACCCAGTACTTC.

The gene calls are TRBV4-3 and TRBJ1-4; D ambiguous. V dropped 6 bases and J dropped 1 base, with 9 bases sitting between them. CDR1 LGHNA and CDR2 YSLEER come from the germline V gene. The CDR3 contains 14 residues. The CDR3 reads CASSPRGTNEKLFF. DNA of the CDR3: TGCGCCAGCAGTCCACGGGGAACTAATGAAAAACTGTTTTTT.

This chain uses TRBV6-6 with TRBJ1-5, with D tentatively TRBD1 (6 bases). V was shortened by 2 bases and J by 4 bases, with 6 bases between the two germline ends. The germline gives CDR1 MNHNY, CDR2 SVGAGI (reference sequence). The CDR3 has 13 amino acids. The CDR3 loop is CASSYRGNQPQHF. The CDR3 DNA sequence: TGTGCCAGCAGTTACAGGGGGAATCAGCCCCAGCATTTT.

V gene TRBV27 combines with J gene TRBJ2-7, with TRBD1 identical over 9 bases. This CDR3 comprises 15 residues. The V segment lost 0 bases and the J segment 6 bases; nucleotides outside the gene matches: 6. Germline lookup yields CDR1 MNHEY and CDR2 SMNVEV (reference sequence). This CDR3 is CASSLSPGTGSEQYF. For the CDR3, the DNA is TGTGCCAGCAGTTTATCTCCAGGGACAGGGAGCGAGCAGTACTTC.

The chain couples TRBV2 to TRBJ2-1; 8 bases are shared with TRBD2. Germline CDR1 reads SNHLY; CDR2 reads FYNNEI. The CDR3 has 17 residues. J was trimmed by 4 bases and V by 1 base; bases with no gene match: 9. The CDR3 region has the DNA TGTGCCAGCAGTGAAGAGTTATTAGCGGGGCTATACAATGAGCAGTTCTTC. Translated: CASSEELLAGLYNEQFF. The whole variable domain, filled in from reference TRBV2 and TRBJ2-1, reads EPEVTQTPSHQVTQMGQEVILRCVPISNHLYFYWYRQILGQKVEFLVSFYNNEISEKSEIFDDQFSVERPDGSNFTLKIRSTKLEDSAMYFCASSEELLAGLYNEQFFGPGTRLTVL.

The chain links TRBV11-1 to TRBJ2-3; 8 positions match TRBD1. This CDR3 region has 15 residues. Germline lookup yields CDR1 SGHAT and CDR2 FQDESV (reference sequence). J lost 3 bases, V lost 6 bases, and 8 bases had no gene match. DNA for the CDR3: TGTGCCAGCAGGTCTCACAGGGGGGAGACAGATACGCAGTATTTT. Encoded protein: CASRSHRGETDTQYF. Combining the CDR3 with reference TRBV11-1 and TRBJ2-3 gives the whole variable domain EAEVAQSPRYKITEKSQAVAFWCDPISGHATLYWYRQILGQGPELLVQFQDESVVDDSQLPKDRFSAERLKGVDSTLKIQPAELGDSAMYLCASRSHRGETDTQYFGPGTRLTVL.

The V and J genes are TRBV18 and TRBJ2-5, with 12 bases identical to TRBD1. TRBJ2-7 matches the DNA end more closely, so the J call is doubtful. The CDR3 is made up of 15 amino acids. From germline, CDR1 is KGHSH and CDR2 LQKENI. CDR3 DNA sequence: TGTGCCAGCTCACCGGGACAGGGGGCGATCTACGAGCAGTACTTC. It specifies CASSPGQGAIYEQYF.

The chain carries TRBV6-6 and TRBJ2-7; 9 bases agree with TRBD2. The length of the CDR3 is 16 residues. CDR1 MNHNY and CDR2 SVGAGI come from the germline V gene (reference sequence). The V segment lost 3 bases and the J segment 4 bases; nucleotides outside the gene matches: 10. The CDR3 protein is CASSYLVDSGSYEQYF. CDR3 nucleotide sequence: TGTGCCAGCAGTTATTTGGTGGATAGCGGGAGTTACGAGCAGTACTTC.

The chain combines TRBV11-2 with TRBJ1-3, with a weak D call TRBD1 (6 bases). CDR1 is SGHAT and CDR2 is FQNNGV in the germline V gene. Between the trimmed V and J ends, which lost 0 bases and 0 bases, there was a span of 12 bases. The CDR3 is 17 amino acids. CDR3 in amino acids: CASSLDLGASSGNTIYF. The CDR3 DNA follows: TGTGCCAGCAGCTTAGATCTGGGGGCATCCTCTGGAAACACCATATATTTT.

The chain uses TRBV28 and TRBJ2-7, with 8 bases aligning to TRBD1. The CDR3 is 15 amino acids. Germline V gene lookup returns CDR1 MDHEN and CDR2 SYDVKM. The junction had 7 bases not matched to a gene; V was cut back by 6 bases and J by 0 bases. The CDR3: CASRSTGVSSYEQYF. Written as DNA, the CDR3 is TGTGCCAGCAGATCGACAGGGGTCTCCTCCTACGAGCAGTACTTC.

This chain uses TRBV27 with TRBJ2-3; D may be TRBD2 (6 bases). Trimming stripped 5 bases from V and 2 bases from J, with 32 bases between. Looked up from germline, CDR1 is MNHEY and CDR2 is SMNVEV (reference sequence). This CDR3 spans 21 amino acids. The CDR3 region has the DNA TGTGCCAGCAGTCTCCGCCCCCTTCTAGTCGCCTGGCGGGGCCTCACAGATACGCAGTATTTT. It specifies CASSLRPLLVAWRGLTDTQYF.

The chain recombines TRBV5-6 with TRBJ2-2, with a weak D call TRBD2 (5 bases). The length of the CDR3 is 13 residues. Germline CDR1 reads SGHDT; CDR2 reads YYEEEE. The V and J ends lost 4 bases and 5 bases respectively, with 9 bases between them. Here the CDR3 DNA reads TGTGCCAGCAGCCTGGGAGCTACCGGGGAGCTGTTTTTT. It is translated as CASSLGATGELFF.

The CDR3 loop reads CASSSQGADTQYF. In nucleotides, the CDR3 is TGTGCCAGCAGCTCACAGGGGGCAGATACGCAGTATTTT. The chain has TRBV5-4 and TRBJ2-3; 8 nucleotides match TRBD1. The CDR3 extends over 13 amino acids. V was clipped by 3 bases and J by 4 bases; unmatched bases: 1. CDR1 SGHNT and CDR2 YYREEE come from the germline V gene (reference sequence).

The rearrangement joins TRBV20-1 to TRBJ1-2; unclear D gene. Germline V gives CDR1 DFQATT, CDR2 SNEGSKA (reference sequence). The V end lost 6 bases, the J end lost 5 bases, and 10 bases lay between the germline ends. The CDR3 runs 11 residues. The CDR3 nucleotides read TGCAGTGCGCAAATACAGTATGGCTACACCTTC. Protein: CSAQIQYGYTF.

The chain couples TRBV28 to TRBJ2-1; 10 bases agree with TRBD2. The CDR3 sequence is 16 residues long. Trimming took 1 base from V and 8 from J; bases not matched to a gene: 8. CDR1 is MDHEN, CDR2 SYDVKM, per germline. The CDR3 bases are TGTGCCAGCAGTTTATTGGGGCTAGCGGGAGCCTATGAGCAGTTCTTC. As protein: CASSLLGLAGAYEQFF.

The chain links TRBV5-6 to TRBJ1-5; no clear D. CDR3 length equals 17 residues. Trimming removed 2 bases from V and 0 bases from J, with 15 bases in between. The germline gives CDR1 SGHDT, CDR2 YYEEEE. The CDR3 here is CASSLRGGLLSNQPQHF. CDR3 bases: TGTGCCAGCAGCTTACGGGGAGGGCTTCTTAGCAATCAGCCCCAGCATTTT.

This clone was detected once. The chain carries TRBV7-6 and TRBJ2-3; a possible D gene is TRBD1 (5 bases). Germline CDR1 SGHVS, CDR2 FNYEAQ. The CDR3 has 13 residues. Deletions cut 2 bases from V and 6 bases from J, with 9 bases between. Here the CDR3 DNA reads TGTGCCAGCAGCTTACAGGGTCCGGATACGCAGTATTTT. Its protein product is CASSLQGPDTQYF.

The chain uses TRBV10-3 and TRBJ2-5; 11 bases fit TRBD2. The CDR3 contains 15 residues. In germline, CDR1 is ENHRY, CDR2 SYGVKD. V gave up 11 bases and J gave up 5 bases; unmatched junction bases: 13. The CDR3 DNA reads TGTGCCGCGTCTAGCGGGGGGCTGGTTGGGGAGACCCAGTACTTC. Its translation: CAASSGGLVGETQYF.

The rearrangement links TRBV5-6 to TRBJ2-5; TRBD2 matches 10 bases. Germline CDR1 SGHDT, CDR2 YYEEEE. Trimming took 0 bases from V and 5 from J; bases not matched to a gene: 10. CDR3 size: 17 residues. The CDR3 region has the DNA TGTGCCAGCAGCTTGGACCCCGGACTAGCGGCATGGGAGACCCAGTACTTC. Translating it yields CASSLDPGLAAWETQYF.